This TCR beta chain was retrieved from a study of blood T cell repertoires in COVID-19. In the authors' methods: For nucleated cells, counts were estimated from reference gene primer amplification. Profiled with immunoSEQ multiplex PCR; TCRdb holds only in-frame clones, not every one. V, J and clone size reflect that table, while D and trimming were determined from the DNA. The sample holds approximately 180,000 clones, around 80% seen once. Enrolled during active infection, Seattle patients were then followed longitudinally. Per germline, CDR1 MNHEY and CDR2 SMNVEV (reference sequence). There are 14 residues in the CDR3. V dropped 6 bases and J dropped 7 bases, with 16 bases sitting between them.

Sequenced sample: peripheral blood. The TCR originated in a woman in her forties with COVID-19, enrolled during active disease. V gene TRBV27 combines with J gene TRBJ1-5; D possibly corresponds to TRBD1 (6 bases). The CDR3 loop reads CASSRPGVGQPQHF. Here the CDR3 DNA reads TGTGCCAGCAGCAGACCAGGGGTCGGGCAGCCCCAGCATTTT.